Detailed here is one TCR beta chain. The data stem from a study of blood T cell repertoires in COVID-19. Study-wide context: The United States, Italy and Spain supplied acute and convalescent COVID-19 samples. Nucleic acid was either cDNA or gDNA, and it came from T cells, B-cell-depleted T cells, or PBMCs.

V lost 0 bases, J lost 0 bases, and 11 bases lay in between. Germline CDR1 KGHSH, CDR2 LQKENI. This CDR3 is 16 amino acids long. Clones were read by immunoSEQ multiplex PCR, and TCRdb kept only the in-frame ones, dropping some. The table includes around 250,000 clones, roughly nine tenths detected once. The chain has TRBV18 and TRBJ1-1; no clear D. This TCR was recovered from a middle-aged woman who had recovered from COVID-19. Sequenced material: peripheral blood. This CDR3 reads CASSPPGLRMNTEAFF. CDR3 sequence (DNA): TGTGCCAGCTCACCACCGGGCCTTCGTATGAACACTGAAGCTTTCTTT.